This T cell receptor beta chain derives from a study of vaccination effects on CD4 cells after COVID-19 (dated by TCRdb to between 2022 and 2023). With regard to the full study: Across the study, the median time from the second dose to post-vaccine sampling was 72 days (range 14 to 241). In both COVID-19 convalescent patients and infection-naive vaccine recipients, the study compared SARS-CoV-2 spike-specific CD4+ TCR repertoires from before mRNA vaccination with those from after it. Cultures from other donors in the study were sequenced with the Oncomine TCR Beta short-read assay on an Illumina iSeq 100. Altogether, 10 COVID-19 convalescent patients and several SARS-CoV-2-naive healthy vaccine recipients made up the full study. Study-wide conclusions, independent of this receptor: Marked clonal contraction was observed in both infection-induced and vaccine-induced clones at late post-vaccination timepoints, consistent with waning T cell responses. Limitations of the study were the small number of convalescent patients and the absence of early post-infection timepoints. In healthy vaccine recipients, vaccine-induced clones were almost all SARS-CoV-2 mono-reactive, with only 1 of 255 cross-reactive with common cold coronaviruses.

The protocol used for the library was the immunoSEQ multiplex PCR assay. DNA from the CD4+ T cells that had been cultured and isolated underwent TCR beta CDR3 sequencing. Per the original workflow: The analysis removed non-productive TCR sequences, trimmed reads to the CDR3 region, and retained only CDR3s that were 7 or more amino acids long. Antigen-specific clonotypes were identified using the MANAFEST web app by comparison of expansion in peptide wells against reference cultures. For clones to be considered positive, expansion at FDR<0.05 versus reference and all other wells, an odds ratio above 5, and a frequency above 0.1% in two replicate wells were required. Cross-reactive clonotypes were defined as significantly expanded in SARS-CoV-2 spike wells and in at least one common cold coronavirus spike condition. Levenshtein distance calculated with the stringdist R package was used to assess CDR3 similarity, and unrooted trees were constructed with ape in R 3.6.1. Drawn from immuneACCESS, this table holds only the in-frame rearrangements with V and J called that TCRdb kept. Clones are partly lost; checked studies trace under half to an unresolved V gene and leave the rest unexplained. Clone size and the V and J calls come from that table; the DNA yielded D and trimming. In this sample the table shows nearly 30,000 clones, roughly 76% of which occur a single time. Jointly, the top ten make up approximately 6.1% of the sample.

As for this clone: It has no known antigen specificity. Nothing much larger sits one base from this clone, and base qualities are not available.

In the ViraFEST assay, PBMC were stimulated with viral peptide pools, and antigen-specific CD4+ T cell clonotypes were then identified by expansion using TCR sequencing. After more than 9 days of culture, CD4+ T cells were isolated with the EasySep CD4+ T cell isolation kit. Participants received two doses of either the BNT162b2 or the mRNA-1273 mRNA SARS-CoV-2 vaccine. The absence of prior SARS-CoV-2 infection in healthy vaccine recipients was confirmed by negative nucleocapsid antibodies before and after vaccination. Roughly 2.1 million PBMC per well were cultured in IMDM with about 5.1% human AB serum, roughly 11 IU/ml IL-2 and gentamicin, plus 10 ug/ml peptides. Half of the culture medium was replaced with fresh IL-2-containing medium on days 3 and 7. Unless noted otherwise, every peptide stimulation condition was grown in triplicate wells. PBMC were separated from whole blood using Ficoll-Paque Plus gradient centrifugation and were then either cryopreserved at -140C or used fresh. The overlapping peptide pools covered the spike proteins of SARS-CoV-2 and of the common cold coronaviruses HCoV-NL63, HCoV-OC43 and HCoV-229E. Genomic DNA was extracted from cultured CD4+ T cells with the QIAamp micro DNA kit.

The sample here was CD4+ T cells from PBMCs cultured with SARS-CoV-2 spike peptides, taken after COVID-19 vaccination. The cell subset or site label, read with the paper, signifies: SARS-CoV-2 spike overlapping peptide pool stimulation. The sequence was collected from a human donor who received a COVID-19 vaccine. Some clones in this sample may be carry-over from other donors' samples.

At the DNA level, the sequence is TGTGCCACCAGTGAGGTCGGGACCCCGGGCAATCAGCCCCAGCATTTT. Translated, it reads CATSEVGTPGNQPQHF. Here the chain combines TRBV24-1 and TRBJ1-5; TRBD1 could be the D gene, as 5 bases match. V was cut back by 4 bases and J by 2 bases, leaving a gap of 14 bases between them. The CDR3 has 16 amino acids, counting the end cysteine and phenylalanine. Just CDR3 DNA is preserved here, 48 bases in frame from base 1. From a lookup of the germline V gene, CDR1 and CDR2 are KGHDR and SFDVKD.